This entry concerns a single TCR beta chain. There is no known antigen for this receptor. One junction end does not reproduce the germline sequence, and a read error may be involved. The sample originates from a study of blood T cells in healthy people across ages (dated by TCRdb to between 2015 and 2016). For the study in its entirety: In model experiments, template switching captured roughly one uniquely barcoded TCR beta cDNA molecule for every two T cells. To avoid experimental bias, donors of different ages were distributed randomly across sequencing lanes. Two additional independent replicas of 1 million unique cDNA reads from the same blood draw were analyzed for two donors (one aged 18 to 29 and one aged 80 or older). The donors were split into four age groups: young (average about 15 years), middle-aged (39), aged (about 56) and long-lived (under 85). The study measured age-related changes in TCR beta repertoire diversity using deep sequencing normalized with unique cDNA molecular identifiers.

Library construction relied on 5' RACE. Sequenced on an Illumina HiSeq 2500. The second PCR ran for roughly 7 to 11 cycles and used a J-beta primer mix along with a sample-barcoded 5' primer. A template-switch 5' adaptor carrying 12 random nucleotides introduced a unique molecular identifier onto each TCR beta cDNA molecule. Each sample yielded at least 2.5 million CDR3-containing paired-end reads. All of the RNA was converted into first-strand cDNA using the Mint cDNA synthesis kit, with a TRBC-specific oligonucleotide serving as the primer. All cDNA was treated with uracil-DNA glycosylase and then went through a first 18-cycle PCR with the universal primers M1SS and BC2_uni_R. On the study's bioinformatics: For normalization, 1 million high-quality reads were randomly selected from each sample, with every read carrying a distinct molecular identifier. Reads with shared molecular identifiers were discarded instead of being binned into consensus sequences. MiTCR, set to a Q25 quality threshold and the strictest error-elimination algorithm, was used for CDR3 identification, clonotype clustering and error correction. A nonparametric unseen species model with Euler transformation was used to estimate a lower bound on total TCR beta diversity. Clones were called with MiXCR by TCRdb after fastp trimmed the public reads at Q25, and only in-frame beta chains were retained. Rows are combined by CDR3 protein, so each entry shows the most common genes and DNA. TCRdb, rather than the study authors, made the V and J calls. The sample yields 1.5 million to 2 million distinct CDR3 sequences; 28% were counted once. Together, the top ten hold roughly 8% of the sample.

What the study reported, not specific to this receptor: Observed TCR beta diversity correlated strongly with the percentage of naive T cells measured by flow cytometry. Total diversity estimates from one million sequenced T cells were considered lower bounds and underestimates. As age increased, observed TCR beta diversity per million T cells dropped in a roughly linear way, and a significant reduction was already evident by age 40. The long-lived group showed more naive CD4+ T cells, fewer expanded clones and increased TCR diversity than the aged group, suggesting age selection. Donor CMV infection status was unknown, potentially confounding age-related changes in expanded clonotypes. Because profiling used bulk unsorted PBMCs, naive and antigen-experienced compartments could not be compared conclusively.

Donors were about 36 systemically healthy Caucasian individuals from Russia aged roughly 6 to 90 years. Each donor gave ten milliliters of peripheral blood, drawn into EDTA-treated Vacutainer tubes. PBMCs were isolated by Ficoll-Paque density-gradient centrifugation, with at least 7 million obtained per sample. Total RNA, at least 6 micrograms per sample, was extracted from PBMCs with Trizol reagent. For every donor, an aliquot of PBMCs went through flow cytometry to measure the percentages of naive CD45RAhigh/CD27high T cells. CDR3 length: 16 amino acids, cysteine to phenylalanine. The only DNA kept is the CDR3, 48 bases in frame from the first base. From the germline V gene (reference sequence), CDR1 is MNHEY and CDR2 is SMNVEV.

The chain was built from TRBV27 and TRBJ2-1; TRBD1 is a weak D gene call, 6 bases matching. The TCR was taken from a woman in her thirties in good health. Input material: blood. The nucleotides read TGTGCCAGCAGTCCTGGGGGCCCTCTCTCCTGCAATGAGCAGTTCTTC. This yields the protein CASSPGGPLSCNEQFF.